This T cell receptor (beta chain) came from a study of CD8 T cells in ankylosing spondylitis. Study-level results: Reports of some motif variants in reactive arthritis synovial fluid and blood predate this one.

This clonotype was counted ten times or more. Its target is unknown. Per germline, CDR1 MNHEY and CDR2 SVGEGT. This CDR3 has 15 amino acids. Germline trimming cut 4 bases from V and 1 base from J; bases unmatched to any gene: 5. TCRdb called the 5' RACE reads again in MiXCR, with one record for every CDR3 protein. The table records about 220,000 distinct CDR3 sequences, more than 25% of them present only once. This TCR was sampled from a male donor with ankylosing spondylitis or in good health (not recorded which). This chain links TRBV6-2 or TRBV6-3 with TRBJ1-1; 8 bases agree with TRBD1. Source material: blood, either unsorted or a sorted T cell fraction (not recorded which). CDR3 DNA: TGTGCCAGCAGTTTCCCGACAGGGGAGAACACTGAAGCTTTCTTT. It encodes CASSFPTGENTEAFF.